This paragraph covers one T cell receptor beta chain sequence. Researchers defined stable Graves' hyperthyroidism as no ophthalmopathy progression within 18 months. This sample is drawn from a study of T cells in Graves' hyperthyroidism and ophthalmopathy. The TCR beta CDR3 regions underwent amplification using RNA transcripts as the source. An initial round of RT-PCR targeting the TCR CDR3 relied on the HTBI primer set. A single record per CDR3 protein comes from TCRdb applying MiXCR to the multiplex PCR reads. Of just over 550,000 distinct CDR3 sequences detected, more than 45% appear once; the ten largest clones hold about 8.2%. The V gene's germline CDR1 is SEHNR and CDR2 FQNEAQ (reference sequence). V gave up 5 bases and J gave up 5 bases, with 19 bases separating them. The CDR3 consists of 15 residues.

The chain recombines TRBV7-9 with TRBJ2-7; D possibly uses TRBD1 or TRBD2 (5 bases each). Sequencing input: peripheral blood or thyroid tissue (not recorded which). The receptor was derived from a woman younger than 30 with Graves' hyperthyroidism. CDR3 sequence: CASSQEGEPQHEQYF. The CDR3 DNA reads TGTGCCAGCAGCCAGGAAGGGGAGCCCCAACACGAGCAGTACTTC.